The source of this T cell receptor (beta chain) is a study of post-analysis software for immune sequencing data. On the study more broadly: Patients with relapsing-remitting, secondary progressive and progressive-relapsing multiple sclerosis courses were all represented.

A remark on this clonotype: Its specificity is not known.

Unique molecular identifiers were present in the TCR beta cDNA libraries. TCRdb fed the PCR reads into MiXCR, producing one record per CDR3 protein. The sample holds approximately 630,000 distinct CDR3 sequences, more than 50% seen once. Whole-study findings and limits: Relative to controls, patients with multiple sclerosis showed significantly lower normalized Chao1 diversity.

This receptor was identified in a girl aged 2 to 10 with multiple sclerosis. The specimen sequenced was blood.

This CDR3 is CAISESLGAGKDEQFF. The CDR3 DNA follows: TGTGCCATCAGTGAGTCGTTAGGGGCCGGAAAGGATGAGCAGTTCTTC. The chain couples TRBV10-3 to TRBJ2-1; tentatively, D is TRBD1 (5 bases). Germline CDR1 ENHRY, CDR2 SYGVKD. V lost 0 bases and J 8 bases, leaving 17 bases between the germline ends. CDR3 length: 16 amino acids.